A selection of T cell receptor beta chains follows, all from one sample in a study of yellow fever vaccine responses in identical twins. TCRdb independently ran MiXCR on the RT-PCR reads; one entry per CDR3 protein. The table shows more than 2,000 distinct CDR3 sequences, with about 7.1% occurring only once. The specimen was T cells from blood (PBMCs), unsorted or a sorted subset (not recorded which), collected 2 years after vaccination. Receptors were obtained from a young woman who received the yellow fever vaccine. Both conserved end residues are part of each CDR3.

V gene	J gene	CDR3 length	CDR3 protein
TRBV6-1	TRBJ2-1	16	CASRKQGARYYNEQFF
TRBV24-1	TRBJ2-1	12	CATSDPHLHQFF
TRBV19	TRBJ2-2	16	CASSIRSGGASGELFF
TRBV11-3	TRBJ2-1	14	CASSYSRGTDEQFF
TRBV10-1	TRBJ2-1	12	CASSHVVGEQFF
TRBV4-1	TRBJ1-1	13	CASSQVGNTEAFF
TRBV11-1	TRBJ2-7	14	CASSLEVITYEQYF
TRBV15	TRBJ1-4	14	CATRLSGGNEKLFF
TRBV2	TRBJ1-1	13	CASSEQTNTEAFF
TRBV29-1	TRBJ2-2	13	CSVEAGYTGELFF
TRBV5-1	TRBJ1-1	14	CASSIGAVNTEAFF
TRBV20-1	TRBJ2-7	15	CSARGTTGLNYEQYF
TRBV10-1	TRBJ2-3	15	CASRGPGRYTDTQYF
TRBV11-1	TRBJ2-7	16	CASSFSHHDRGYEQYF
TRBV10-3	TRBJ2-6	15	CATRDGSSGANVLTF
TRBV6-9	TRBJ1-5	16	CASIHLWQDGNQPQHF
TRBV10-1	TRBJ2-7	13	CASSESGSYEQYF
TRBV10-1	TRBJ2-7	13	CASSTGLSYEQYF
TRBV19	TRBJ2-3	15	CASSITPTSTDTQYF
TRBV11-1	TRBJ1-6	15	CASSLQVMKDSPLHF
TRBV6-4	TRBJ2-3	14	CASSDSGGADTQYF
TRBV24-1	TRBJ2-1	12	CAVMSSYNEQFF
TRBV11-1	TRBJ1-2	15	CASSLARGQGYGYTF
TRBV10-1	TRBJ2-3	17	CASSESTSGTSTDTQYF
TRBV4-1	TRBJ1-5	15	CASSQTTGSNQPQHF
TRBV20-1	TRBJ1-1	13	CSARAGSDTEAFF
TRBV28	TRBJ2-3	16	CAISSGAGGRTDTQYF
TRBV4-3	TRBJ2-7	15	CASSQDRDSSYEQYF
TRBV27	TRBJ2-3	14	CASIGGVRTDTQYF
TRBV28	TRBJ2-5	14	CASSPWTETETQYF
TRBV28	TRBJ2-3	13	CASSPQSTDTQYF
TRBV4-3	TRBJ2-7	15	CASSPQFTGSYEQYF